One and the same sample provided the 23 T cell receptor beta chains below, sequenced in a study of radiotherapy plus CTLA-4 blockade in lung cancer (dated by TCRdb to the late 2010s). Libraries were made using the immunoSEQ multiplex PCR assay. TCRdb holds this immuneACCESS table with in-frame rearrangements only. Some clones are missing; in checked studies, unresolved V genes explain under half, and the rest has no known cause. This sample holds around 44,000 clones; approximately 80% were observed only once. Less than 3% of the sample comes from the top ten. The sequencing here drew on peripheral blood, taken from a patient treated with radiotherapy plus ipilimumab. Receptors were obtained from a human donor with non-small cell lung cancer whose response to radiotherapy plus ipilimumab could not be evaluated.

The chain links TRBV5-1 to TRBJ1-5; tentatively, D is TRBD1 (6 bases). Trimming stripped 0 bases from V and 6 bases from J, with 16 bases between. Germline values: CDR1 SGHRS, CDR2 YFSETQ. The length of the CDR3 is 16 residues. The CDR3 sequence: CASSLGVGGGGQPQHF. DNA for the CDR3: TGCGCCAGCAGCTTGGGGGTCGGGGGGGGCGGTCAGCCCCAGCATTTT.

This clone was seen a few times. J is TRBJ2-1 and V is TRBV6-5; 7 nucleotides align to TRBD2. Per germline, CDR1 MNHEY and CDR2 SVGAGI. This CDR3 region has 13 residues. V trimming: 5 bases; J trimming: 5 bases; junction bases outside the gene matches: 3. CDR3 sequence reads: CASSTGLNNEQFF. The CDR3 nucleotides are TGTGCCAGCAGTACGGGACTAAACAATGAGCAGTTCTTC.

The chain uses TRBV7-2 and TRBJ2-5; D perhaps matches TRBD2 (7 bases). Germline CDR1 and CDR2: SGHTA and FQGNSA. This CDR3 spans 15 amino acids. Trimming removed 1 base at V and 5 bases at J, with 14 bases between. CDR3 sequence reads: CASSLGGGRAETQYF. The CDR3 DNA follows: TGTGCCAGCAGCTTAGGGGGGGGCAGGGCGGAGACCCAGTACTTC.

The gene calls are TRBV14 and TRBJ2-7; 10 bases fit TRBD2. J gave up 4 bases and V 2 bases, and 14 bases lay outside the gene matches. CDR1 SGHDN and CDR2 FVKESK come from the germline V gene. The CDR3 contains 18 residues. The CDR3 DNA reads as TGTGCCAGCAGCCAACGGACTAGCGGACCCCGAAGGGTTTACGAGCAGTACTTC. Translating it yields CASSQRTSGPRRVYEQYF.

The J gene is TRBJ2-5, the V gene TRBV19; 7 nucleotides align to TRBD1. The CDR3 is 15 amino acids. V trimming: 4 bases; J trimming: 3 bases; junction bases outside the gene matches: 8. CDR1 is LNHDA, CDR2 SQIVND, per germline (reference sequence). The CDR3 here is CASSNPRGQKETQYF. The CDR3 DNA sequence: TGTGCCAGTAGTAACCCCCGGGGACAGAAAGAGACCCAGTACTTC. The full variable domain, completed using reference TRBV19 and TRBJ2-5, is DGGITQSPKYLFRKEGQNVTLSCEQNLNHDAMYWYRQDPGQGLRLIYYSQIVNDFQKGDIAEGYSVSREKKESFPLTVTSAQKNPTAFYLCASSNPRGQKETQYFGPGTRLLVL.

There are a few counts of this clone. CDR3 in amino acids: CASSVRLGVIETQYF. The CDR3 DNA sequence: TGTGCCAGCAGCGTTCGCCTCGGGGTGATTGAGACCCAGTACTTC. This rearrangement joins TRBV9 to TRBJ2-5; D possibly corresponds to TRBD2 (5 bases). Germline-derived CDR1 and CDR2 are SGDLS and YYNGEE. Trimming removed 2 bases from V and 5 bases from J, with 16 bases in between. The length of the CDR3 is 15 residues.

The V and J genes are TRBV7-6 and TRBJ2-1, with 8 bases lining up with TRBD1. Germline loops: CDR1 SGHVS, CDR2 FNYEAQ. The junction had 5 bases not matched to a gene; V was cut back by 1 base and J by 3 bases. This CDR3 has 16 amino acids. The CDR3 DNA reads TGTGCCAGCAGCTTAGTAGGGACAGGAAACTACAATGAGCAGTTCTTC. Its protein is CASSLVGTGNYNEQFF.

J is TRBJ1-2 and V is TRBV28, with D possibly matching TRBD1 (6 bases). Germline V CDR1 and CDR2: MDHEN, SYDVKM. The V end lost 3 bases, the J end lost 5 bases, and 13 bases lay between the germline ends. CDR3 length equals 14 residues. CDR3 in amino acids: CASSFGGQGYGYTF. The CDR3 DNA follows: TGTGCCAGCAGTTTTGGTGGGCAGGGGTATGGCTACACCTTC.

A remark on this clone: A read error may account for a junction end that differs from germline. V and J are TRBV7-6 and TRBJ2-1; 12 bases align to TRBD2. CDR1 is SGHVS, CDR2 FNYEAQ, per germline. CDR3 size: 14 residues. CDR3 sequence: CASSLAGGSNEQFF. Here the CDR3 DNA reads TGTGCCAGCAGCCTAGCGGGAGGGAGTAATGAGCAGTTCTTC.

The rearrangement uses TRBV23-1 and TRBJ2-1, with 15 bases matching TRBD2. TRBV23-1 is placed among ORFs of uncertain function. With 6 bases clipped from V and 1 base from J, the junction kept 4 bases outside the gene matches. This CDR3 comprises 17 residues. For the CDR3, the DNA is TGCGCCAGCAGCTCGGGACTAGCGGGAGGTTCCTACAATGAGCAGTTCTTC. Amino acids: CASSSGLAGGSYNEQFF.

This chain's CDR3 is CATHPRGGRNTEAFF. The DNA for the CDR3 is TGTGCCACCCATCCGAGGGGGGGCAGGAACACTGAAGCTTTCTTT. This chain uses TRBV19 with TRBJ1-1, with D tentatively TRBD1 (6 bases). V lost 10 bases to trimming and J lost 1 base, with 19 bases between them. Germline-derived CDR1 and CDR2 are LNHDA and SQIVND (reference sequence). The CDR3 runs to 15 residues.

This clone has just one count. The chain recombines TRBV7-2 with TRBJ2-3; 9 nucleotides agree with TRBD2. CDR1 and CDR2 from the germline V gene are SGHTA and FQGNSA. J lost 6 bases, V lost 1 base, and 11 bases had no gene match. There are 17 residues in the CDR3. This CDR3 is CASSLGGSGGLRDTQYF. The DNA for the CDR3 is TGTGCCAGCAGCTTAGGAGGTAGCGGGGGCCTCAGGGATACGCAGTATTTT.

This chain links TRBV2 with TRBJ2-2; perhaps TRBD1 as D (6 bases). The CDR3 is made up of 16 amino acids. Germline assignment: CDR1 SNHLY and CDR2 FYNNEI. Trimming took off 7 bases at V and 0 bases at J, with 15 bases between the two ends. CDR3 sequence reads: CASTAGQTANTGELFF. CDR3 in DNA: TGTGCCAGCACCGCAGGACAGACCGCGAACACCGGGGAGCTGTTTTTT. Full variable domain (missing parts from reference TRBV2 and TRBJ2-2): EPEVTQTPSHQVTQMGQEVILRCVPISNHLYFYWYRQILGQKVEFLVSFYNNEISEKSEIFDDQFSVERPDGSNFTLKIRSTKLEDSAMYFCASTAGQTANTGELFFGEGSRLTVL.

The chain combines TRBV11-3 with TRBJ1-3; weak D call: TRBD1 (6 bases). In germline, CDR1 is SGHNT, CDR2 YENEEA. V was shortened by 5 bases and J by 0 bases, with 17 bases between the two germline ends. The CDR3 has 17 residues. The chain's CDR3 is CASSLHRQESSGNTIYF. The DNA for the CDR3 is TGTGCCAGCAGCCTACATCGACAGGAGAGCTCTGGAAACACCATATATTTT.

This clone has only a few counts. The chain joins TRBV7-2 to TRBJ2-7; 9 bases are a match to TRBD1. This CDR3 spans 15 amino acids. After removal of 4 bases from V and 0 bases from J, the junction contained 4 bases not matched to a gene. CDR1 is SGHTA, CDR2 FQGNSA, per germline. The CDR3 nucleotides are TGTGCCAGCAGCTGGACAGGGGCACACTCCTACGAGCAGTACTTC. This sequence encodes CASSWTGAHSYEQYF.

J is TRBJ1-1 and V is TRBV6-5; 9 bases are shared with TRBD1. This CDR3 is 14 amino acids long. The V gene's germline CDR1 is MNHEY and CDR2 SVGAGI. The ends lost 6 bases at V and 4 bases at J; junction bases unmatched: 6. This CDR3 is CASRDRGLSTEAFF. The CDR3 DNA follows: TGTGCCAGCAGGGACAGGGGTCTGAGCACTGAAGCTTTCTTT.

This chain connects TRBV7-9 to TRBJ1-4, with 7 bases aligning to TRBD1. This CDR3 contains 15 residues. V lost 5 bases and J lost 3; bases outside the gene matches: 6. The germline gives CDR1 SEHNR, CDR2 FQNEAQ (reference sequence). The CDR3, as DNA: TGTGCCAGCAGCCTAGGGGGCGCCTCTAATGAAAAACTGTTTTTT. Translating it yields CASSLGGASNEKLFF.

The chain recombines TRBV29-1 with TRBJ2-3; D uncertain. Looked up from germline, CDR1 is SQVTM and CDR2 is ANQGSEA. Trimming removed 4 bases from V and 1 base from J, with 9 bases in between. This CDR3 contains 13 residues. CDR3 residues: CSVGGEGTDTQYF. CDR3 DNA: TGCAGCGTTGGAGGCGAAGGCACAGATACGCAGTATTTT.

This clone showed up just a few times. The rearrangement uses TRBV7-2 and TRBJ1-3; 9 nucleotides agree with TRBD1. Germline V gene data show CDR1 as SGHTA and CDR2 as FQGNSA. J lost 4 bases, V lost 4 bases, and 2 bases had no gene match. This CDR3 comprises 14 residues. Here the CDR3 DNA reads TGTGCCAGCAGCTCCGGGACAGGGGGAAACACCATATATTTT. As protein: CASSSGTGGNTIYF.

The chain has TRBV28 and TRBJ2-7; the match to TRBD2 covers 13 bases. The CDR3 totals 19 residues. Germline CDR1 MDHEN, CDR2 SYDVKM. The V and J ends lost 6 bases and 0 bases, in that order; junction bases with no gene match: 14. The chain's CDR3 is CASRPSGLAGVRSSYEQYF. The CDR3 bases are TGTGCCAGCAGGCCGTCAGGACTAGCGGGAGTCAGGAGCTCCTACGAGCAGTACTTC.

The gene calls are TRBV28 and TRBJ1-4, with D possibly TRBD1 on 5 matching bases. Trimming pared 2 bases from V and 8 bases from J, leaving 15 bases between. CDR1 MDHEN and CDR2 SYDVKM come from the germline V gene. The CDR3 has 15 amino acids. CDR3 amino acids: CASSLPGGVVEKLFF. As DNA, the CDR3 is TGTGCCAGCAGTTTACCCGGGGGGGTAGTAGAAAAACTGTTTTTT.

This rearrangement joins TRBV15 to TRBJ2-5, with TRBD2 matching over 7 bases. With V trimmed by 0 bases and J by 4 bases, 2 bases remained unmatched. CDR3 length: 14 residues. Germline CDR1 and CDR2: LNHNV and YYDKDF (reference sequence). In nucleotides, the CDR3 is TGTGCCACCAGCAGAGATACGGGGGGAGAGACCCAGTACTTC. This translates into CATSRDTGGETQYF.

The CDR3 region has the DNA TGCGCCAGCCGGCGGAGCACAGATACGCAGTATTTT. Encoded protein: CASRRSTDTQYF. The chain employs TRBV5-1 and TRBJ2-3; D unresolved. Trimming removed 7 bases at V and 0 bases at J, with 6 bases between. Per germline, CDR1 SGHRS and CDR2 YFSETQ. The CDR3 loop spans 12 amino acids.